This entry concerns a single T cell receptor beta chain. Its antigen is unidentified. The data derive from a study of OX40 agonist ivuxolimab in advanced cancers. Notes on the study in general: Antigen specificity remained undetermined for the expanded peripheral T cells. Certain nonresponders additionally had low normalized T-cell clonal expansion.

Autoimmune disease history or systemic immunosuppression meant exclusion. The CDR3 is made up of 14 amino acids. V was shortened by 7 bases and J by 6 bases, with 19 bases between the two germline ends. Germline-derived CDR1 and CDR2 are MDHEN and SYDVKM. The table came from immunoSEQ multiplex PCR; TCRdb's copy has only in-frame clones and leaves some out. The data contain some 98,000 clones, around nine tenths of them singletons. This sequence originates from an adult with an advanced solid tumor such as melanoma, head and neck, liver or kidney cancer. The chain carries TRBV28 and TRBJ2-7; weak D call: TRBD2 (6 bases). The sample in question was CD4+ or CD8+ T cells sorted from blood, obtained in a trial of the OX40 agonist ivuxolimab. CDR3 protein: CASIPGLTGSEQYF. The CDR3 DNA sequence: TGTGCCAGCATTCCGGGACTTACTGGGAGCGAGCAGTACTTC.